This paragraph reports one T cell receptor (beta chain). Its antigen is unknown. The CDR3 is made up of 14 amino acids. Germline-derived CDR1 and CDR2 are SNHLY and FYNNEI. V lost 1 base to trimming and J lost 5 bases, with 11 bases between them. This specimen belongs to a study of identical twins. All donors were healthy Caucasians. Unique molecular identifiers were present on cDNA, and template switching added a universal primer site. MiXCR, run by TCRdb on the 5' RACE reads, gives a single entry per CDR3 protein. This repertoire shows around 1.7 million distinct CDR3 sequences, roughly 35% found once; its top ten account for about 0.25%. Study-level results: The conclusions drew on cross-sectional statistical analysis instead of tracking the same donors.

What was sequenced was cord blood. The chain combines TRBV2 with TRBJ1-1; D perhaps matches TRBD1 (5 bases). The clonotype was recovered from a newborn girl in good health. The chain's CDR3 is CASSEGREVTEAFF. CDR3 nucleotides: TGTGCCAGCAGTGAAGGCAGGGAGGTTACTGAAGCTTTCTTT.